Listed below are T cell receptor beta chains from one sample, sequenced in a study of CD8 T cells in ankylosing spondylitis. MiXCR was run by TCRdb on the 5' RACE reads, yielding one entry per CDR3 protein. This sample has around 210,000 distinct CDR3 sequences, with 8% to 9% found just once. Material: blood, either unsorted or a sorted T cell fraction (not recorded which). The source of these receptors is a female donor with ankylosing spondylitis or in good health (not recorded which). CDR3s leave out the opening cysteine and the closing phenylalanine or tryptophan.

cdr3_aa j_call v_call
ASRRPGANYGYT TRBJ1-2 TRBV7-9
ASAFGLPNTGELF TRBJ2-2 TRBV19
ASSSGLAVSPEQF TRBJ2-1 TRBV5-1
ASSLRGGENYGYT TRBJ1-2 TRBV5-1
ASSPLGLAGAYNEQF TRBJ2-1 TRBV5-1
ASSSVAGTTEAF TRBJ1-1 TRBV5-1
AGGRTGSSPLH TRBJ1-6 TRBV6-2/TRBV6-3
SASPGTSGWSAKNIQY TRBJ2-4 TRBV20-1
SASYGGTGELF TRBJ2-2 TRBV20-1
ASSPLSSSYNEQF TRBJ2-1 TRBV18
ASSQTGQPSQPQH TRBJ1-5 TRBV4-2
SAKTGGAWNEQF TRBJ2-1 TRBV20-1
ASRGTGRKNTEAF TRBJ1-1 TRBV12-3/TRBV12-4
ASRSGTSGTGELF TRBJ2-2 TRBV7-7
ASSHRPQGYNEQF TRBJ2-1 TRBV3-1
ASSLTGFHTIY TRBJ1-3 TRBV12-3/TRBV12-4
ASSERLAAETQY TRBJ2-5 TRBV2
ASSSSAGVGELF TRBJ2-2 TRBV11-2
ASSLGGRPVKLF TRBJ1-4 TRBV7-6
ASSPRGGPETQY TRBJ2-5 TRBV11-2
ASSPPGQGWSGANVLT TRBJ2-6 TRBV18
AGSLSGRVYNEQF TRBJ2-1 TRBV7-2
ASGPGTADYGYT TRBJ1-2 TRBV4-2
ASSSSGLATEQF TRBJ2-1 TRBV12-3/TRBV12-4
ASSLDLTETQY TRBJ2-5 TRBV5-1
ASSPSGAQETQY TRBJ2-5 TRBV6-1